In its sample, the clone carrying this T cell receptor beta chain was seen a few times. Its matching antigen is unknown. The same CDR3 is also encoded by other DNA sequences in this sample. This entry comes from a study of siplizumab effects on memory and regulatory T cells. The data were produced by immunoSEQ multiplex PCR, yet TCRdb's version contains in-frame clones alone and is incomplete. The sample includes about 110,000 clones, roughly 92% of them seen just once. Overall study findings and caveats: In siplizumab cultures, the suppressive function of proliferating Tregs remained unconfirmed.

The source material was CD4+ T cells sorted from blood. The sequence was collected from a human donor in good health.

The CDR3 DNA sequence: TGTGCCAGTAGTATACAGGGGAACTATGGCTACACCTTC. Translation gives CASSIQGNYGYTF. The chain links TRBV19 to TRBJ1-2, with D maybe TRBD1 (6 bases). CDR1 is LNHDA, CDR2 SQIVND, per germline (reference sequence). The CDR3 consists of 13 residues. V lost 2 bases to trimming and J lost 2 bases, with 6 bases between them.